What follows are 23 T cell receptor beta chains derived from one specimen sequenced in a study of blood T cell repertoires in COVID-19. Using immunoSEQ multiplex PCR, the repertoire was profiled, and TCRdb retains in-frame clones only, with some absent. Seen here are 190,000 or so clones, around 90% observed once, and the top ten hold 10% to 13%. Sequencing used PBMCs or T cells enriched from blood (not recorded which). The source of these receptors is a young man with acute COVID-19.

The sample holds one count of this clone. The genes are TRBV28 and TRBJ1-2, with 8 positions matching TRBD1. This CDR3 spans 16 amino acids. V trimming: 6 bases; J trimming: 0 bases; junction bases outside the gene matches: 9. Germline loops: CDR1 MDHEN, CDR2 SYDVKM. The DNA of the CDR3 is TGTGCCAGCAGGTGGCAGGGGGCCCACGCTAACTATGGCTACACCTTC. It is translated as CASRWQGAHANYGYTF.

A few counts support this clone. The chain has TRBV19 and TRBJ2-7; TRBD1 might be the D (5 bases). V was trimmed by 4 bases and J by 2 bases, leaving 9 bases between them. The CDR3 runs to 13 residues. Per the germline V gene, CDR1 is LNHDA and CDR2 is SQIVND (reference sequence). The CDR3 coding sequence is TGTGCCAGTAGTAGGGGCGAGGCCTACGAGCAGTACTTC. Translation: CASSRGEAYEQYF.

V usage is TRBV4-1 and J usage is TRBJ2-7, with 8 bases aligning to TRBD1. Trimming at V came to 0 bases and at J to 7 bases, leaving 5 bases not matched to a gene. The CDR3 loop spans 14 amino acids. From germline, CDR1 is MGHRA and CDR2 YSYEKL. The CDR3 DNA follows: TGCGCCAGCAGCCAAGAGGACAGGGCAAGGGAGCAGTACTTC. Translating gives CASSQEDRAREQYF.

The chain carries TRBV29-1 and TRBJ1-1; tentative D call: TRBD1 (5 bases). The CDR3 spans 13 residues. V was shortened by 2 bases and J by 3 bases, with 10 bases between the two germline ends. Germline V gene data show CDR1 as SQVTM and CDR2 as ANQGSEA. CDR3 residues: CSVEIQVDTEAFF. As DNA, the CDR3 is TGCAGCGTTGAAATACAGGTAGACACTGAAGCTTTCTTT.

V is TRBV27 and J is TRBJ2-7, with TRBD2 identical over 7 bases. Germline trimming cut 4 bases from V and 3 bases from J; bases unmatched to any gene: 6. Germline CDR1 and CDR2: MNHEY and SMNVEV (reference sequence). The CDR3 spans 14 residues. This chain's CDR3 is CASSWEGEGYEQYF. DNA for the CDR3: TGTGCCAGCAGTTGGGAGGGAGAGGGCTACGAGCAGTACTTC.

This chain links TRBV20-1 with TRBJ2-5, with no clear D. Germline V gives CDR1 DFQATT, CDR2 SNEGSKA (reference sequence). The CDR3 runs 11 residues. Trimming pared 6 bases from V and 0 bases from J, leaving 5 bases between. CDR3 amino acids: CSARNQETQYF. In nucleotides, the CDR3 is TGCAGTGCCCGTAACCAAGAGACCCAGTACTTC.

This clone was picked up one time. The chain combines TRBV7-6 with TRBJ2-1, with TRBD2 matching over 11 bases. CDR1 and CDR2 (germline): SGHVS, FNYEAQ. Trimming removed 5 bases from V and 0 bases from J; junction bases left unmatched: 9. The CDR3 contains 18 residues. The CDR3 bases are TGTGCCAGCAGCCGGGGACTAGCGGAACCCATCTCCTACAATGAGCAGTTCTTC. Translation: CASSRGLAEPISYNEQFF.

The J gene is TRBJ2-3, the V gene TRBV7-3; 12 nucleotides match TRBD2. CDR1 and CDR2 from the germline V gene are SGHTA and FQGTGA. Germline trimming cut 5 bases from V and 4 bases from J; bases unmatched to any gene: 7. There are 16 residues in the CDR3. DNA of the CDR3: TGTGCCAGCAGCGCTTCGACTAGCGGGAGCTCAGATACGCAGTATTTT. This translates into CASSASTSGSSDTQYF.

V usage is TRBV30 and J usage is TRBJ2-1; D unclear. Trimming took 0 bases from V and 4 from J, leaving 7 bases between them. Germline V gene lookup returns CDR1 GTSNPN and CDR2 SVGIG (reference sequence). This CDR3 is built from 13 residues. The CDR3 is CAWSVTVYNEQFF. The DNA of the CDR3 is TGTGCCTGGAGTGTAACTGTTTACAATGAGCAGTTCTTC.

The chain has TRBV6-5 and TRBJ2-2, with a tentative D call TRBD1 (6 bases). Trimming removed 4 bases at V and 1 base at J, with 10 bases between. In germline, CDR1 is MNHEY, CDR2 SVGAGI. The CDR3 loop spans 15 amino acids. CDR3 in DNA: TGTGCCAGCAGTTTTAGGGGGAGGAACACCGGGGAGCTGTTTTTT. Amino acids: CASSFRGRNTGELFF.

This clone was observed once. The chain is built from TRBV6-2 or TRBV6-3 and TRBJ1-6, with D possibly being TRBD1 (6 bases). CDR3 length: 18 residues. Germline V gene lookup returns CDR1 MNHEY and CDR2 SVGEGT. Trimming shortened V by 5 bases and J by 0 bases, and 17 bases separated the two germline ends. CDR3 sequence (DNA): TGTGCCAGCAGTACATGGGACACATCGAGCTCCTATAATTCACCCCTCCACTTT. Amino acids: CASSTWDTSSSYNSPLHF.

In its sample, this clone was seen once. The chain employs TRBV9 and TRBJ2-3, with TRBD2 identical over 8 bases. CDR3 length: 15 residues. The V and J ends lost 3 bases and 4 bases, in that order; junction bases with no gene match: 7. Looked up from germline, CDR1 is SGDLS and CDR2 is YYNGEE. CDR3 region: CASSDGRGGSDTQYF. The CDR3 DNA reads as TGTGCCAGCAGCGACGGGAGGGGCGGGTCAGATACGCAGTATTTT.

The CDR3 sequence is CASSYSETAETQYF. The CDR3, as DNA: TGTGCCAGCAGTTACTCGGAGACAGCAGAGACCCAGTACTTC. V and J are TRBV6-5 and TRBJ2-5; D might be TRBD1 (5 bases). V lost 0 bases and J lost 4, with 9 bases in between. CDR1 is MNHEY and CDR2 is SVGAGI in the germline V gene. The CDR3 contains 14 residues.

The V and J genes are TRBV6-1 and TRBJ2-7; D ambiguous. The germline V gene encodes CDR1 MNHNS and CDR2 SASEGT. The length of the CDR3 is 14 residues. V was clipped by 1 base and J by 2 bases, with 9 bases between them. The chain's CDR3 is CASSEVYSTYEQYF. CDR3 nucleotides: TGTGCCAGCAGTGAAGTCTACTCTACCTACGAGCAGTACTTC.

This clone is a singleton in its sample. The chain has TRBV28 and TRBJ1-6; 7 bases agree with TRBD1. The junction had 8 bases not matched to a gene; V was cut back by 7 bases and J by 8 bases. The CDR3 totals 14 residues. Germline V gene sequence: CDR1 MDHEN, CDR2 SYDVKM. Here the CDR3 reads CASKRVQGYSPLHF. DNA for the CDR3: TGTGCCAGCAAAAGAGTACAGGGGTATTCACCCCTCCACTTT.

The CDR3, as DNA: TGTGCCAGCAGCCAAGGAATCAGCAGGGGGCGGTCTCGGTATGGCTACACCTTC. Translation gives CASSQGISRGRSRYGYTF. V gene TRBV4-2 combines with J gene TRBJ1-2, with 8 bases matching TRBD1. V lost 1 base and J lost 5; bases outside the gene matches: 15. Germline CDR1 LGHNA, CDR2 YNFKEQ. This CDR3 has 18 residues.

The J gene is TRBJ2-3, the V gene TRBV27; 14 nucleotides match TRBD2. Trimming at V came to 2 bases and at J to 2 bases, leaving 6 bases not matched to a gene. Germline values: CDR1 MNHEY, CDR2 SMNVEV (reference sequence). The CDR3 length is 18 residues. The CDR3, as DNA: TGTGCCAGCAGTTTACCGGGACTAGCGGGAGTTTCCACAGATACGCAGTATTTT. Translating it yields CASSLPGLAGVSTDTQYF.

The J gene is TRBJ2-3, the V gene TRBV11-3, with 9 bases lining up with TRBD2. The CDR3 length is 16 residues. The V gene's germline CDR1 is SGHNT and CDR2 YENEEA. Unmatched junction bases numbered 8, after V lost 1 base and J lost 6 bases. The CDR3 protein is CASSLVLAGIPDTQYF. CDR3 nucleotides: TGTGCCAGCAGCTTAGTCCTAGCGGGAATTCCCGATACGCAGTATTTT.

The chain is built from TRBV12-5 and TRBJ1-1; tentative D call: TRBD1 (6 bases). Trimming cost V 5 bases and J 4 bases, with 14 bases left between them. From germline, CDR1 is LGHNT and CDR2 FRNRAP. This CDR3 region has 14 residues. DNA for the CDR3: TGTGCTAGTGGTGAACGGGGGGGCCGCACTGAAGCTTTCTTT. Protein product: CASGERGGRTEAFF.

The sample holds a few counts of this clone. This chain connects TRBV2 to TRBJ1-2, with D possibly matching TRBD1 (5 bases). The ends were cut back, 4 bases at V and 0 bases at J, with 12 bases in the middle. The CDR3 covers 15 residues. Germline loops: CDR1 SNHLY, CDR2 FYNNEI. CDR3 sequence: CASSVDRGANYGYTF. CDR3 nucleotide sequence: TGTGCCAGCAGTGTGGATCGGGGGGCTAACTATGGCTACACCTTC.

The chain has TRBV30 and TRBJ1-1; D is perhaps TRBD1 (6 bases). There are 14 residues in the CDR3. Germline V CDR1 and CDR2: GTSNPN, SVGIG (reference sequence). Trimming took off 8 bases at V and 6 bases at J, with 22 bases between the two ends. The CDR3 sequence: CATDGSTGRAEAFF. The CDR3 DNA reads as TGTGCCACCGATGGGAGTACAGGGAGGGCTGAAGCTTTCTTT.

V and J are TRBV27 and TRBJ2-7; 9 positions agree with TRBD2. V lost 6 bases to trimming and J lost 6 bases; unmatched junction nucleotides: 3. The CDR3 sequence is 12 residues long. CDR1 is MNHEY and CDR2 is SMNVEV in the germline V gene (reference sequence). The CDR3 region is CASRPAGGEQYF. The CDR3 nucleotides read TGTGCCAGCAGGCCAGCGGGGGGCGAGCAGTACTTC.

The genes are TRBV27 and TRBJ2-1, with 9 bases that match TRBD1. Germline V gene lookup returns CDR1 MNHEY and CDR2 SMNVEV (reference sequence). CDR3 length equals 16 residues. V trimming: 3 bases; J trimming: 6 bases; junction bases outside the gene matches: 9. The CDR3 nucleotides are TGTGCCAGCAGTTTTATCCCCGGGACAGGGCGCAATGAGCAGTTCTTC. Its translation is CASSFIPGTGRNEQFF.